One sample yielded the 9 T cell receptor beta chains listed below, sequenced in a study of T cell responses to AZD1222 COVID-19 vaccine. Assay used: immunoSEQ multiplex PCR; TCRdb lists only in-frame clones, some missing. The table includes some 55,000 clones, 80% to 90% detected once. The specimen comprised peripheral blood, sampled on day 0 of AZD1222 vaccination. All receptors derive from an adult in good health.

This sequence joins TRBV7-2 and TRBJ2-7; TRBD2 matches at 12 bases. Trimming at V came to 1 base and at J to 4 bases, leaving 2 bases not matched to a gene. CDR3 size: 15 residues. The germline gives CDR1 SGHTA, CDR2 FQGNSA. In nucleotides, the CDR3 is TGTGCCAGCAGCTTAGGACTAGCGGGAGCTTACGAGCAGTACTTC. Encoded protein: CASSLGLAGAYEQYF.

The chain combines TRBV5-1 with TRBJ2-7; D not resolved. Germline values: CDR1 SGHRS, CDR2 YFSETQ. Trimming left V 4 bases short and J 4 bases short, with 9 bases between. There are 12 residues in the CDR3. The CDR3 region is CASSPDGYEQYF. DNA for the CDR3: TGCGCCAGCAGCCCGGACGGGTACGAGCAGTACTTC. The whole variable domain, filled in from reference TRBV5-1 and TRBJ2-7, reads KAGVTQTPRYLIKTRGQQVTLSCSPISGHRSVSWYQQTPGQGLQFLFEYFSETQRNKGNFPGRFSGRQFSNSRSEMNVSTLELGDSALYLCASSPDGYEQYFGPGTRLTVT.

The chain joins TRBV2 to TRBJ2-5; 10 nucleotides line up with TRBD1. V was pared by 5 bases and J by 2 bases, with 2 bases of the junction left unmatched. The V gene's germline CDR1 is SNHLY and CDR2 FYNNEI. The CDR3 is 14 amino acids. CDR3 in amino acids: CASSSDRGQETQYF. The CDR3, as DNA: TGTGCCAGCAGTTCGGACAGGGGGCAAGAGACCCAGTACTTC.

The CDR3 DNA is TGTGCCATCAGTGAGTCTAGCCCCGCGAACGGCGAGGTGCTGTTTTTT. Its translation is CAISESSPANGEVLFF. The V gene is TRBV10-3, the J gene TRBJ2-2; D is uncertain. The V gene lost 0 bases and the J gene lost 13 bases, with 21 bases spanning the gap. The CDR3 runs 16 residues. Per germline, CDR1 ENHRY and CDR2 SYGVKD.

This chain connects TRBV3-1 (or the pseudogene TRBV3-2) to TRBJ2-5; 9 bases line up with TRBD1. CDR1 is LGHDT and CDR2 is YNNKEL in the germline V gene (reference sequence). Trimming removed 6 bases from V and 5 bases from J; junction bases left unmatched: 4. The CDR3 extends over 13 amino acids. Written as DNA, the CDR3 is TGTGCCAGCAGATCGGGGACAGGGGAGACCCAGTACTTC. Translation: CASRSGTGETQYF.

The V and J genes are TRBV11-2 and TRBJ2-1; 10 bases are shared with TRBD2. The germline gives CDR1 SGHAT, CDR2 FQNNGV. This CDR3 spans 17 amino acids. Unmatched junction bases numbered 9, after V lost 5 bases and J lost 2 bases. The CDR3 reads CASSPVVGLAAYNEQFF. The CDR3 DNA sequence: TGTGCCAGCAGCCCCGTCGTCGGACTAGCGGCCTACAATGAGCAGTTCTTC.

The chain combines TRBV1 with TRBJ2-6; TRBD2, as called in the table, went unchecked against the DNA. TRBV1 is a documented pseudogene. This CDR3 has 18 residues. The CDR3 protein is CTSSQDPGLAGGANVLTF. For the CDR3, the DNA is TGCACCAGCAGCCAAGATCCGGGACTAGCGGGTGGGGCCAACGTCCTGACTTTC.

The chain recombines TRBV6-2 or TRBV6-3 with TRBJ1-5, with a possible D match to TRBD1 (5 bases). There are 16 residues in the CDR3. CDR1 and CDR2 (germline): MNHEY, SVGEGT. Trimming pared 2 bases from V and 7 bases from J, leaving 18 bases between. The CDR3 here is CASSYIAAPGGQPQHF. Here the CDR3 DNA reads TGTGCCAGCAGTTACATAGCGGCCCCTGGGGGACAGCCCCAGCATTTT.

This clone was seen only once. The chain links TRBV5-1 to TRBJ2-1, with 9 bases lining up with TRBD2. This CDR3 spans 17 amino acids. The trim removed 4 bases at V and 6 bases at J, leaving 14 bases unmatched. Germline values: CDR1 SGHRS, CDR2 YFSETQ. The CDR3 is CASSGLTLAGIGNEQFF. Here the CDR3 DNA reads TGCGCCAGCAGCGGGCTAACGCTAGCGGGAATCGGCAATGAGCAGTTCTTC.